A single T cell receptor (beta chain) is shown here with its context. Its target is not known. TCRdb reanalyzed the 5' RACE reads, giving one entry per CDR3 protein sequence and no DNA. The sample table includes approximately 550,000 distinct CDR3 sequences. This CDR3 region has 17 residues. CDR1 and CDR2 (germline): DFQATT, SNEGSKA (reference sequence). The data originate from a study of T cells expressing NK-cell markers. Study context: Out of eight donors sequenced, seven tested HCMV-seropositive and the remaining one seronegative. Regarding the study as a whole: Dominance of the CD3+CD56-NKG2C+ fraction by these clonotypes also held in a handful of donors.

This TCR came from a man aged 18 to 29 in good health. The sequencing input was blood T cells: a sorted CD56 or NKG2C T cell subset, CD4+ or CD8+ T cells, or bulk PBMC T cells (not recorded which). The J gene is TRBJ2-3, the V gene TRBV20-1; TCRdb outputs TRBD2, but without DNA this stays unchecked. The CDR3 loop is CSARAPGGGGLTDTQYF.